Listed below are T cell receptor beta chains from one sample, sequenced in a study of shared clonotypes between healthy human individuals. The protocol was immunoSEQ multiplex PCR, while the TCRdb copy is restricted to in-frame clones and leaves out a portion. Of around 1 million clones in the sample, over 60% were seen once. Sequenced input: memory CD4+ T cells sorted from blood. These receptors were collected from a man younger than 35 in good health. Each CDR3 is given with its conserved first and last residue. D genes are given only for firm matches. Size is omitted from some rows. Given values are once, few, many or a class for expanded clones.

v_call	d_call	clone_size	j_call	cdr3_aa	cdr3_nt
TRBV7-8	TRBD1	-	TRBJ2-7	CASSRMTGGINEQYF	TGTGCCAGCAGCAGAATGACAGGGGGCATTAACGAGCAGTACTTC
TRBV30	-	-	TRBJ2-5	CAWSVRAGQETQYF	TGTGCCTGGAGTGTTCGGGCGGGTCAAGAGACCCAGTACTTC
TRBV15	-	-	TRBJ1-5	CATSRDYPFSALDNQPQHF	TGTGCCACCAGCAGAGATTATCCGTTCAGCGCCCTTGACAATCAGCCCCAGCATTTT
TRBV10-3	TRBD1	-	TRBJ2-3	CAISESTGGAGVFTDTQYF	TGTGCCATCAGTGAGTCTACAGGGGGCGCGGGGGTCTTCACAGATACGCAGTATTTT
TRBV28	TRBD1	-	TRBJ1-4	CASSLRQGAREKLFF	TGTGCCAGCAGTCTACGACAGGGGGCGCGTGAAAAACTGTTTTTT
TRBV7-2	TRBD2	-	TRBJ2-7	CASSPGLAPYEQYF	TGTGCCAGCAGCCCCGGACTAGCGCCCTACGAGCAGTACTTC
TRBV5-4	-	-	TRBJ2-3	CASSTDRNTQYF	TGTGCCAGCAGCACGGACCGAAATACGCAGTATTTT
TRBV11-2	TRBD1	once	TRBJ2-7	CASSFGQGAFYEQYF	TGTGCCAGCAGTTTTGGACAGGGGGCATTCTACGAGCAGTACTTC
TRBV5-1	TRBD1	few	TRBJ2-7	CASSTGDTYEQYF	TGCGCCAGCTCGACAGGGGATACCTACGAGCAGTACTTC
TRBV7-2	TRBD2	-	TRBJ2-1	CASSSGLAGSYNEQFF	TGTGCCAGCAGCTCGGGACTAGCGGGGAGCTACAATGAGCAGTTCTTC
TRBV5-1	-	-	TRBJ1-2	CASSLTGGSYGYTF	TGCGCCAGCAGCTTGACCGGGGGCAGCTATGGCTACACCTTC
TRBV2	-	-	TRBJ1-3	CASSGGQGRNTIYF	TGTGCCAGCAGTGGAGGGCAGGGAAGAAACACCATATATTTT
TRBV9	TRBD2	-	TRBJ2-1	CASRPQGTGGAYNEQFF	TGTGCCAGCAGGCCACAAGGTACGGGGGGAGCCTACAATGAGCAGTTCTTC
TRBV5-1	-	-	TRBJ2-7	CASSLARGASYEQYF	TGCGCCAGCAGCTTGGCCCGGGGGGCCTCCTACGAGCAGTACTTC
TRBV7-8	-	-	TRBJ1-3	CASSTGSSGNTIYF	TGTGCCAGCAGCACCGGGAGCTCTGGAAACACCATATATTTT
TRBV6-5	-	-	TRBJ1-5	CASRRGDSNQPQHF	TGTGCCAGCAGGAGGGGAGATAGCAATCAGCCCCAGCATTTT
TRBV28	TRBD1	many	TRBJ1-5	CASSSGTGYSNQPQHF	TGTGCCAGCAGTTCCGGGACAGGGTATAGCAATCAGCCCCAGCATTTT
TRBV5-5	-	-	TRBJ2-5	CASSLALETQYF	TGTGCCAGCAGCTTGGCTTTAGAGACCCAGTACTTC
TRBV5-1	-	-	TRBJ1-2	CASSFGSGENYGYTF	TGCGCCAGCAGCTTCGGATCGGGTGAAAACTATGGCTACACCTTC
TRBV11-2	TRBD1	few	TRBJ1-1	CASSLGQGAAFF	TGTGCCAGCAGCTTAGGCCAGGGGGCGGCTTTCTTT
TRBV9	-	-	TRBJ2-5	CASSVGYQETQYF	TGTGCCAGCAGCGTGGGGTACCAAGAGACCCAGTACTTC
TRBV29-1	-	-	TRBJ1-3	CSVVAANHGNTIYF	TGCAGCGTTGTTGCGGCCAACCACGGAAACACCATATATTTT
TRBV9	-	-	TRBJ2-4	CASSVGTGLGKNIQYF	TGTGCCAGCAGCGTAGGGACGGGACTGGGCAAAAACATTCAGTACTTC
TRBV14	-	-	TRBJ1-1	CASERLNTEAFF	TGTGCCAGCGAACGATTGAACACTGAAGCTTTCTTT
TRBV11-2	-	-	TRBJ2-2	CASSSRGNTGELFF	TGTGCCAGCAGCTCCAGGGGGAACACCGGGGAGCTGTTTTTT
TRBV2	-	-	TRBJ2-2	CAIKNQTNTGELFF	TGTGCCATCAAAAACCAGACGAACACCGGGGAGCTGTTTTTT
TRBV4-3	-	-	TRBJ2-5	CASSRFGETQYF	TGCGCCAGCAGCCGATTCGGGGAGACCCAGTACTTC
TRBV27	-	-	TRBJ1-1	CASSPGHGGTEAFF	TGTGCCAGCAGTCCCGGCCACGGCGGGACTGAAGCTTTCTTT
TRBV9	TRBD1	-	TRBJ1-4	CASSVGQGRNEKLFF	TGTGCCAGCAGCGTAGGACAGGGGAGAAATGAAAAACTGTTTTTT
TRBV5-6	-	-	TRBJ1-1	CASSSSWDTEAFF	TGTGCCAGCAGCTCATCTTGGGACACTGAAGCTTTCTTT
TRBV19	TRBD2	-	TRBJ2-7	CASSTGTSTYEQYF	TGTGCCAGTAGTACCGGGACTAGTACCTACGAGCAGTACTTC
TRBV28	TRBD1	once	TRBJ2-7	CASSSRDRTPYEQYF	TGTGCCAGCAGTTCGCGGGACAGGACCCCCTACGAGCAGTACTTC
TRBV4-1	-	once	TRBJ2-4	CASSQDTGRDIQYF	TGCGCCAGCAGCCAAGACACCGGTCGAGACATTCAGTACTTC
TRBV5-1	-	once	TRBJ1-1	CASSGEKGMMGTEAFF	TGCGCCAGCAGCGGGGAAAAGGGGATGATGGGCACTGAAGCTTTCTTT
TRBV28	TRBD2	-	TRBJ2-5	CASTDRTSGGKTQYF	TGTGCCAGCACCGACCGGACTAGCGGGGGGAAGACCCAGTACTTC
TRBV18	-	-	TRBJ2-5	CASSLSGGQETQYF	TGTGCCAGCTCCTTAAGCGGCGGACAAGAGACCCAGTACTTC
TRBV5-4	TRBD1	few	TRBJ1-4	CASSAGQEGEKLFF	TGTGCCAGCAGCGCGGGACAGGAGGGTGAAAAACTGTTTTTT
TRBV5-1	-	-	TRBJ2-5	CASSLAEDPFVTQYF	TGCGCCAGCAGCTTGGCCGAGGACCCCTTCGTGACCCAGTACTTC
TRBV7-2	TRBD1	-	TRBJ1-1	CASSLVTGGNTEAFF	TGTGCCAGCAGCTTAGTGACAGGGGGGAACACTGAAGCTTTCTTT
TRBV6-5	TRBD1	-	TRBJ1-1	CASSYSSGGPKTEAFF	TGTGCCAGCAGTTACTCGTCAGGGGGCCCTAAGACTGAAGCTTTCTTT
TRBV27	-	few	TRBJ1-1	CASSLYSSNTEAFF	TGTGCCAGCAGTTTATACAGTTCGAACACTGAAGCTTTCTTT
TRBV6-1	TRBD2	-	TRBJ2-5	CASSEKWASGGEQETQYF	TGTGCCAGCAGTGAAAAGTGGGCTAGCGGGGGTGAACAAGAGACCCAGTACTTC
TRBV12-2	-	-	TRBJ2-3	CASRLLSPSGRSHTQYF	TGTGCAAGTCGCCTACTTTCACCTAGCGGGAGGTCCCATACGCAGTATTTT
TRBV4-2	-	-	TRBJ1-5	CASSQDLAVASNQPQHF	TGTGCCAGCAGCCAAGATCTTGCTGTTGCTAGCAATCAGCCCCAGCATTTT
TRBV6-5	TRBD1	few	TRBJ2-1	CATLQGSSYNEQFF	TGTGCCACCTTACAGGGGAGCTCCTACAATGAGCAGTTCTTC
TRBV6-1	TRBD2	once	TRBJ2-7	CASYGGRAYEQYF	TGTGCCAGTTATGGCGGGAGGGCCTACGAGCAGTACTTC
TRBV4-3	-	-	TRBJ2-7	CASSQEGHYEQYF	TGCGCCAGCAGCCAAGAAGGACACTACGAGCAGTACTTC
TRBV6-6	TRBD1	once	TRBJ2-1	CASRSGTDKGQFF	TGTGCCAGCAGATCCGGGACAGACAAAGGGCAGTTCTTC
TRBV15	-	-	TRBJ2-1	CATSRGKLFYNEQFF	TGTGCCACCAGCAGAGGTAAACTTTTCTACAATGAGCAGTTCTTC
TRBV27	TRBD1	-	TRBJ2-7	CASRGQGAGTYEQYF	TGTGCCAGTCGCGGACAGGGGGCAGGCACCTACGAGCAGTACTTC
TRBV11-2	TRBD2	-	TRBJ2-3	CASSLGTSGGSTDTQYF	TGTGCCAGCAGCTTGGGGACTAGCGGGGGAAGCACAGATACGCAGTATTTT
TRBV9	-	once	TRBJ1-5	CASSTGFNQPQHF	TGTGCCAGCAGCACAGGGTTCAATCAGCCCCAGCATTTT
TRBV10-3	-	-	TRBJ2-5	CAIGADQETQYF	TGTGCCATCGGGGCGGACCAAGAGACCCAGTACTTC
TRBV10-1	-	-	TRBJ1-6	CASSDGRSAPLHF	TGCGCCAGCAGTGACGGGCGAAGCGCACCCCTCCACTTT
TRBV5-1	-	few	TRBJ2-1	CASSFDWGNEQFF	TGCGCCAGCAGCTTCGACTGGGGCAATGAGCAGTTCTTC
TRBV28	-	-	TRBJ2-7	CASTSGAPTYEQYF	TGTGCCAGCACCTCCGGGGCCCCGACCTACGAGCAGTACTTC
TRBV7-9	TRBD1	-	TRBJ1-2	CASNPGQGPGYTF	TGTGCCAGCAACCCGGGACAGGGGCCTGGCTACACCTTC
TRBV25-1	TRBD1	-	TRBJ1-6	CASTGQGSSPLHF	TGTGCCAGCACGGGACAGGGGAGCTCACCCCTCCACTTT
TRBV28	TRBD1	once	TRBJ1-1	CASSSGGPKNTEAFF	TGTGCCAGCAGTTCAGGGGGCCCCAAGAACACTGAAGCTTTCTTT
TRBV7-9	-	-	TRBJ2-3	CASSRLIDTQYF	TGTGCCAGCAGCCGTTTGATAGATACGCAGTATTTT